This T cell receptor (beta chain) was obtained from a study of shared T cell receptors in the human thymus. CDR1 and CDR2 from the germline V gene are SGHVS and FQNEAQ. The junction had 5 bases not matched to a gene; V was cut back by 1 base and J by 5 bases. The CDR3 runs 14 residues. Sequencing used immunoSEQ multiplex PCR; TCRdb keeps in-frame clones, though not all of them. The data hold some 700,000 clones, with 80% to 90% observed a single time. A further study also used this sample, focusing on human thymus T cells. Per that study: The authors found apparently biased V and J gene usage in thymic and blood repertoires.

Sequencing input: thymocytes. The sequence was collected from a girl under three years old with a congenital heart defect. V usage is TRBV7-8 and J usage is TRBJ2-7; 7 bases fit TRBD1. The CDR3 loop reads CASSLDRGIHEQYF. CDR3 bases: TGTGCCAGCAGCTTAGACAGGGGTATCCACGAGCAGTACTTC. Drawing the rest from reference TRBV7-8 and TRBJ2-7, the complete variable domain is GAGVSQSPRYKVAKRGQDVALRCDPISGHVSLFWYQQALGQGPEFLTYFQNEAQLDKSGLPSDRFFAERPEGSVSTLKIQRTQQEDSAVYLCASSLDRGIHEQYFGPGTRLTVT.